This T cell receptor (beta chain) was recovered during a study of shared clonotypes between healthy human individuals. In germline, CDR1 is LNHDA, CDR2 SQIVND (reference sequence). This CDR3 comprises 15 residues. The ends lost 5 bases at V and 6 bases at J; junction bases unmatched: 9. Original processing notes: Because ImmunoSEQ provided only junction sequences with no quality scores, the filtering differed. TCRdb's table, derived via immunoSEQ multiplex PCR, lists solely in-frame clones and lacks some. D and trimming were read from the DNA, whereas the V and J calls and clone size are those reported in that table. Of a few million clones detected, 80% to 95% appear once; the ten largest clones hold 0.35% to 0.45%.

Sequenced material: naive CD4+ T cells from PBMCs. Subset reported: CD45RA+ positively selected. The TCR sequence derives from a man younger than 35 in good health. Some clones in this sample may be carry-over from other donors' samples. The rearrangement uses TRBV19 and TRBJ1-1, with 10 bases lining up with TRBD1. The CDR3 protein is CASSLRDRGRPEAFF. The CDR3 DNA reads TGTGCCAGTAGTCTCCGAGACAGGGGGCGGCCTGAAGCTTTCTTT.